These T cell receptor beta chains were read from a single sample in a study of blood T cell repertoires in COVID-19. Profiled with immunoSEQ multiplex PCR; TCRdb holds only in-frame clones, not every one. Of approximately 300,000 clones detected, around 92% appear once; the ten largest clones hold about 8.4%. Material: PBMCs or T cells enriched from blood (not recorded which). These receptors were collected from a woman aged 25 to 45 who had recovered from COVID-19. The CDR3 runs from the conserved cysteine through the conserved F or W. Fields, in order: D gene, V gene, J gene, clone size, CDR3 DNA, CDR3 protein. A D gene is named only where the DNA matches it firmly. Not all rows give a size; the values are once, few, many and, for expanded clones, a class.

d_gene: .
v_gene: TRBV21-1
j_gene: TRBJ1-1
abundance: .
CDR3nt: TGTGCCAGGGAAGGAGGGACCACTGAAGCTTTCTTT
CDR3aa: CAREGGTTEAFF

d_gene: .
v_gene: TRBV6-2/TRBV6-3
j_gene: TRBJ2-2
abundance: .
CDR3nt: TGTGCCAGCAGCCCTCCAGGGGGGAGTTACACCGGGGAGCTGTTTTTT
CDR3aa: CASSPPGGSYTGELFF

d_gene: TRBD1
v_gene: TRBV28
j_gene: TRBJ2-7
abundance: .
CDR3nt: TGTGCCAGCAGGGGAGAGGGACAGGGGCCCTACGAGCAGTACTTC
CDR3aa: CASRGEGQGPYEQYF

d_gene: TRBD1
v_gene: TRBV6-5
j_gene: TRBJ2-7
abundance: .
CDR3nt: TGTGCCAGCAAACTAGGGACAGTGAGCTCCTACGAGCAGTACTTC
CDR3aa: CASKLGTVSSYEQYF

d_gene: TRBD1
v_gene: TRBV5-4
j_gene: TRBJ1-1
abundance: .
CDR3nt: TGTGCCAGCAGCCTCAACAGGGGGAACACTGAAGCTTTCTTT
CDR3aa: CASSLNRGNTEAFF

d_gene: .
v_gene: TRBV28
j_gene: TRBJ2-2
abundance: .
CDR3nt: TGTGCCAGCAGTTTCAACGGCAGGGAAGGGTACACCGGGGAGCTGTTTTTT
CDR3aa: CASSFNGREGYTGELFF

d_gene: TRBD1
v_gene: TRBV12-3/TRBV12-4
j_gene: TRBJ1-4
abundance: .
CDR3nt: TGTGCCAGCAGCCTTTCTCAAACAGGGGAACTGTTTTTT
CDR3aa: CASSLSQTGELFF

d_gene: TRBD1
v_gene: TRBV5-1
j_gene: TRBJ1-2
abundance: .
CDR3nt: TGCGCCAGCAGCTCCACGTCATCAAGGGGGCCCGCTTCGCCTAACTATGGCTACACCTTC
CDR3aa: CASSSTSSRGPASPNYGYTF

d_gene: TRBD1
v_gene: TRBV5-1
j_gene: TRBJ2-2
abundance: few
CDR3nt: TGCGCCAGCAGCCTTGGGACAGGGGCCACCGGGGAGCTGTTTTTT
CDR3aa: CASSLGTGATGELFF

d_gene: .
v_gene: TRBV19
j_gene: TRBJ1-1
abundance: .
CDR3nt: TGTGCCAGTAGTAAACGGGAAGCGAACACTGAAGCTTTCTTT
CDR3aa: CASSKREANTEAFF

d_gene: .
v_gene: TRBV6-5
j_gene: TRBJ1-2
abundance: .
CDR3nt: TGTGCCAGCAGTTACGAGGGCTTAGGGTACACCTTC
CDR3aa: CASSYEGLGYTF

d_gene: TRBD1
v_gene: TRBV5-6
j_gene: TRBJ2-3
abundance: .
CDR3nt: TGTGCCAGCAGCTTGGCCGGGACAGGGGCGACAGATACGCAGTATTTT
CDR3aa: CASSLAGTGATDTQYF

d_gene: .
v_gene: TRBV30
j_gene: TRBJ2-4
abundance: .
CDR3nt: TGTGCCTGGAGTCTGAAGGGGGAAAACATTCAGTACTTC
CDR3aa: CAWSLKGENIQYF

d_gene: TRBD2
v_gene: TRBV6-1
j_gene: TRBJ2-5
abundance: .
CDR3nt: TGTGCCAGCAGTCAAGGACTAGCGGGAACAGAGGAGACCCAGTACTTC
CDR3aa: CASSQGLAGTEETQYF

d_gene: TRBD2
v_gene: TRBV15
j_gene: TRBJ2-2
abundance: .
CDR3nt: TGTGCCACCAGCAGAGCGGCTAGCGGGAACCGTCTGTTTTTT
CDR3aa: CATSRAASGNRLFF

d_gene: TRBD2
v_gene: TRBV6-5
j_gene: TRBJ2-3
abundance: once
CDR3nt: TGTGCCAGCAGTTTTGAAGCGGGAAGGGGCACAGATACGCAGTATTTT
CDR3aa: CASSFEAGRGTDTQYF

d_gene: .
v_gene: TRBV30
j_gene: TRBJ1-5
abundance: .
CDR3nt: TGTGCCTGGAGTGTTCGCGACAGAGATTATCAGCCCCAGCATTTT
CDR3aa: CAWSVRDRDYQPQHF

d_gene: TRBD2
v_gene: TRBV14
j_gene: TRBJ2-2
abundance: .
CDR3nt: TGTGCCAGCAGCCTATTAGCGGGAGGATACACCGGGGAGCTGTTTTTT
CDR3aa: CASSLLAGGYTGELFF

d_gene: .
v_gene: TRBV4-1
j_gene: TRBJ2-5
abundance: .
CDR3nt: TGCGCCAGCAGCCATCTCCTGCGGGCTCAAGAGACCCAGTACTTC
CDR3aa: CASSHLLRAQETQYF

d_gene: .
v_gene: TRBV6-5
j_gene: TRBJ1-5
abundance: .
CDR3nt: TGTGCCAGCAGTTACGGTGTTAGTCAGCCCCAGCATTTT
CDR3aa: CASSYGVSQPQHF

d_gene: .
v_gene: TRBV2
j_gene: TRBJ1-3
abundance: .
CDR3nt: TGTGCCAGCAATGGGGGGTTCTCTGGAAACACCATATATTTT
CDR3aa: CASNGGFSGNTIYF

d_gene: .
v_gene: TRBV15
j_gene: TRBJ1-1
abundance: .
CDR3nt: TGTGCCACCAGCAGAGATTTACGCGGGAACACTGAAGCTTTCTTT
CDR3aa: CATSRDLRGNTEAFF

d_gene: .
v_gene: TRBV27
j_gene: TRBJ1-4
abundance: .
CDR3nt: TGTGCCAGCAGTTCCCATTCGGGACGTCCCGGGGGTGAAAAACTGTTTTTT
CDR3aa: CASSSHSGRPGGEKLFF

d_gene: .
v_gene: TRBV6-5
j_gene: TRBJ2-7
abundance: few
CDR3nt: TGTGCCAGCACTGGACAGTTCCTAACTTACGAGCAGTACTTC
CDR3aa: CASTGQFLTYEQYF

d_gene: .
v_gene: TRBV5-1
j_gene: TRBJ2-7
abundance: .
CDR3nt: TGCGCCAGCAGCGTTACCGGGACTTCCTACGAGCAGTACTTC
CDR3aa: CASSVTGTSYEQYF

d_gene: .
v_gene: TRBV3-1/TRBV3-2
j_gene: TRBJ2-1
abundance: once
CDR3nt: TGTGCCAGCAGCCAAGCATTTGGTAGCTCCTACAATGAGCAGTTCTTC
CDR3aa: CASSQAFGSSYNEQFF

d_gene: TRBD1
v_gene: TRBV5-6
j_gene: TRBJ1-4
abundance: few
CDR3nt: TGTGCCAGCAGCTGGGGGACAGCTGAAAAACTGTTTTTT
CDR3aa: CASSWGTAEKLFF

d_gene: .
v_gene: TRBV7-9
j_gene: TRBJ2-7
abundance: .
CDR3nt: TGTGCCAGCAGCTTAGGGGCAGGGGAACGCCACGAGCAGTACTTC
CDR3aa: CASSLGAGERHEQYF

d_gene: .
v_gene: TRBV5-1
j_gene: TRBJ1-4
abundance: .
CDR3nt: TGCGCCAGCAGCTTGGCTCCGGGGGTAGATAATGAAAAACTGTTTTTT
CDR3aa: CASSLAPGVDNEKLFF